Below, 21 T cell receptor beta chains from the same sample are listed, as sequenced in a study of cytomegalovirus exposure and HLA in healthy donors. Primers for the PCR totalled 60 Vbeta and 13 Jbeta. The repertoire was sequenced with immunoSEQ multiplex PCR; TCRdb's copy has only in-frame clones and lacks some. The table lists about 180,000 clones, 70% to 80% of them singletons. The specimen sequenced was PBMCs. All receptors derive from a male donor in good health and CMV-seronegative.

The V call is TRBV21-1, the J call TRBJ2-2; the table's D call, TRBD2, was not checked against the DNA. TRBV21-1 is listed as a pseudogene. This CDR3 contains 12 residues. The CDR3 sequence is CASSKYCGELFF. In DNA form, the CDR3 reads TGTGCCAGCAGCAAATACTGCGGGGAGCTGTTTTTT.

The rearrangement uses TRBV6-5 and TRBJ1-3; 7 bases are shared with TRBD1. V was clipped by 1 base and J by 2 bases; unmatched bases: 5. The CDR3 has 16 amino acids. The germline V gene has CDR1 MNHEY and CDR2 SVGAGI. This CDR3 reads CASSYWTGRPGNTIYF. CDR3 bases: TGTGCCAGCAGTTACTGGACAGGTCGCCCTGGAAACACCATATATTTT.

Details on this clone: Within the sample, other DNA sequences also encode this same CDR3. The V call is TRBV28, the J call TRBJ1-5; no clear D gene. This CDR3 comprises 12 residues. V dropped 6 bases and J dropped 5 bases, with 8 bases sitting between them. In germline, CDR1 is MDHEN, CDR2 SYDVKM. As DNA, the CDR3 is TGTGCCAGCAGCTTGACTCATCAGCCCCAGCATTTT. It encodes CASSLTHQPQHF.

Regarding this clone: In the same sample, other DNA sequences code for this CDR3. The chain links TRBV30 to TRBJ2-7; D might be TRBD1 (5 bases). The CDR3 has 12 residues. Germline CDR1 is GTSNPN and CDR2 is SVGIG (reference sequence). Trimming removed 2 bases from V and 2 bases from J, with 7 bases in between. The CDR3 nucleotides are TGTGCCTGGAGTAGGGGCACCTACGAGCAGTACTTC. The encoded protein is CAWSRGTYEQYF.

The chain recombines TRBV9 with TRBJ1-2; 7 nucleotides line up with TRBD1. This CDR3 region has 16 residues. Germline CDR1 SGDLS, CDR2 YYNGEE. J gave up 6 bases and V 0 bases, and 11 bases lay outside the gene matches. The CDR3 nucleotides are TGTGCCAGCAGCGTAGGGAAAGGGGGCGCGAAGAATGGCTACACCTTC. Protein sequence: CASSVGKGGAKNGYTF.

The rearrangement uses TRBV28 and TRBJ2-5; D possibly corresponds to TRBD1 (5 bases). V was clipped by 2 bases and J by 5 bases, with 18 bases between them. The CDR3 sequence is 16 residues long. CDR1 is MDHEN, CDR2 SYDVKM, per germline. This CDR3 is CASSLRGSRIRETQYF. CDR3 nucleotide sequence: TGTGCCAGCAGTTTAAGGGGCTCCCGAATCCGCGAGACCCAGTACTTC.

The chain couples TRBV5-8 to TRBJ1-2, with 7 nucleotides matching TRBD1. The germline CDR1 and CDR2 sequences are SGHTS and YDEGEE. V was pared by 6 bases and J by 3 bases, with 8 bases of the junction left unmatched. The CDR3 loop spans 14 amino acids. The CDR3 loop is CASTPTGSYYGYTF. CDR3 in DNA: TGTGCCAGCACCCCGACAGGGAGTTACTATGGCTACACCTTC. Using reference TRBV5-8 and TRBJ1-2 for the parts outside the CDR3, the full variable domain is EAGVTQSPTHLIKTRGQQATLRCSPISGHTSVYWYQQALGLGLQFLLWYDEGEERNRGNFPPRFSGRQFPNYSSELNVNALELEDSALYLCASTPTGSYYGYTFGSGTRLTVV.

This chain links TRBV2 with TRBJ1-5; D call uncertain. The CDR3 is 13 amino acids. The germline V gene has CDR1 SNHLY and CDR2 FYNNEI. V was pared by 4 bases and J by 4 bases, with 8 bases between. The CDR3 reads CASSGERNQPQHF. DNA of the CDR3: TGTGCCAGCAGTGGGGAGCGGAATCAGCCCCAGCATTTT.

This clone was detected only once. V gene TRBV30 combines with J gene TRBJ1-5; D might be TRBD1 (6 bases). Between the trimmed V and J ends, which lost 0 bases and 7 bases, there was a span of 16 bases. The CDR3 totals 15 residues. Germline CDR1 GTSNPN, CDR2 SVGIG (reference sequence). This chain's CDR3 is CAWSVRRGFGQPQHF. The CDR3 region has the DNA TGTGCCTGGAGTGTACGCAGGGGTTTCGGCCAGCCCCAGCATTTT.

The chain couples TRBV28 to TRBJ2-7, with 10 bases that match TRBD1. V was pared by 5 bases and J by 4 bases, with 5 bases of the junction left unmatched. The CDR3 is made up of 14 amino acids. The germline CDR1 and CDR2 sequences are MDHEN and SYDVKM. This CDR3 reads CASSPGQGVYEQYF. The CDR3 DNA reads TGTGCCAGCAGTCCAGGACAGGGGGTTTACGAGCAGTACTTC.

The CDR3 spells CASSPQPREATEAFF. CDR3 coding DNA: TGCGCCAGCAGCCCCCAGCCGCGGGAGGCCACTGAAGCTTTCTTT. This chain joins TRBV4-1 and TRBJ1-1; no definite D call. This CDR3 is 15 amino acids long. Germline loops: CDR1 MGHRA, CDR2 YSYEKL. Between the trimmed V and J ends, which lost 4 bases and 4 bases, there was a span of 16 bases.

This chain joins TRBV6-1 and TRBJ1-2; D might be TRBD1 (5 bases). V lost 5 bases and J 6 bases, leaving 19 bases between the germline ends. The CDR3 is 15 residues long. Germline lookup yields CDR1 MNHNS and CDR2 SASEGT. The CDR3 DNA sequence: TGTGCCAGCAGTCCAACCTCAGGGTTTTTAAATGGCTACACCTTC. Residues: CASSPTSGFLNGYTF.

The chain uses TRBV5-6 and TRBJ1-6, with D maybe TRBD1 (6 bases). From germline, CDR1 is SGHDT and CDR2 YYEEEE. Trimming removed 2 bases from V and 3 bases from J, with 12 bases in between. The CDR3 spans 16 residues. CDR3 sequence reads: CASSLMDRIYNSPLHF. The CDR3 DNA sequence: TGTGCCAGCAGCTTAATGGACAGAATCTATAATTCACCCCTCCACTTT.

The genes are TRBV27 and TRBJ1-5; no clear D. The V end was cut by 5 bases, the J end by 6 bases, with 11 bases between. The germline gives CDR1 MNHEY, CDR2 SMNVEV (reference sequence). The CDR3 covers 13 residues. The CDR3 loop is CASSAPGPQPQHF. Written as DNA, the CDR3 is TGTGCCAGCAGTGCTCCAGGCCCTCAGCCCCAGCATTTT.

The chain has TRBV15 and TRBJ1-2; a possible D gene is TRBD1 (5 bases). Germline values: CDR1 LNHNV, CDR2 YYDKDF (reference sequence). Trimming removed 5 bases at V and 1 base at J, with 14 bases between. The CDR3 contains 15 residues. The CDR3 DNA reads as TGTGCCACCAGCTGGGGGGAGATGGGTAACTATGGCTACACCTTC. Translated, it gives CATSWGEMGNYGYTF.

This chain links TRBV4-2 with TRBJ2-1; 8 positions match TRBD2. The CDR3 has 16 amino acids. Looked up from germline, CDR1 is LGHNA and CDR2 is YNFKEQ. V gave up 1 base and J gave up 7 bases; unmatched junction bases: 9. As DNA, the CDR3 is TGTGCCAGCAGCCAAGCTCAGTCCCCGGGGGGGAATGAGCAGTTCTTC. It specifies CASSQAQSPGGNEQFF.

The chain links TRBV25-1 to TRBJ2-1, with a possible D match to TRBD1 (5 bases). Germline V gene data show CDR1 as MGHDK and CDR2 as SYGVNS. The V gene lost 6 bases and the J gene lost 3 bases, with 9 bases spanning the gap. The CDR3 sequence is 13 residues long. CDR3 protein: CASRTDSYNEQFF. CDR3 DNA: TGTGCCAGCAGGACCGACAGCTACAATGAGCAGTTCTTC. Complete variable domain (other parts from reference TRBV25-1 and TRBJ2-1): EADIYQTPRYLVIGTGKKITLECSQTMGHDKMYWYQQDPGMELHLIHYSYGVNSTEKGDLSSESTVSRIRTEHFPLTLESARPSHTSQYLCASRTDSYNEQFFGPGTRLTVL.

This clone has just a few counts. This chain joins TRBV18 and TRBJ2-5, with D unresolved. Germline CDR1 reads KGHSH; CDR2 reads LQKENI. This CDR3 comprises 14 residues. V was shortened by 3 bases and J by 4 bases, with 12 bases between the two germline ends. The CDR3 DNA reads TGTGCCAGCTCACCGGGCCAGGTCGGAGAGACCCAGTACTTC. Protein sequence: CASSPGQVGETQYF.

The genes are TRBV29-1 and TRBJ2-1, with a possible D match to TRBD2 (6 bases). Germline V gene lookup returns CDR1 SQVTM and CDR2 ANQGSEA. The CDR3 consists of 16 residues. V lost 4 bases and J lost 8, with 24 bases in between. This CDR3 is CSVGSGLDFLSDEQFF. The CDR3 nucleotides are TGCAGCGTTGGTAGCGGTCTCGACTTTTTGTCGGATGAGCAGTTCTTC.

The chain links TRBV7-9 to TRBJ2-2; D gene unclear. Germline assignment: CDR1 SEHNR and CDR2 FQNEAQ (reference sequence). V was clipped by 5 bases and J by 1 base, with 5 bases between them. This CDR3 has 13 residues. The CDR3 DNA follows: TGTGCCAGCAGCCACAAGAACACCGGGGAGCTGTTTTTT. Protein sequence: CASSHKNTGELFF.

The chain has TRBV14 and TRBJ2-1, with D unresolved. Trimming pared 0 bases from V and 4 bases from J, leaving 7 bases between. The CDR3 totals 14 residues. Germline-derived CDR1 and CDR2 are SGHDN and FVKESK. Here the CDR3 DNA reads TGTGCCAGCAGCCAAGATGGTCTATACAATGAGCAGTTCTTC. Amino acid sequence: CASSQDGLYNEQFF.